The entry below describes one T cell receptor (beta chain). Its recognized antigen is unknown. No base quality values were provided; no much bigger clone lies one nucleotide off. The CDR3 contains 15 residues, cysteine and phenylalanine counted. Only the CDR3 DNA is retained, 45 bases long and in frame from the first base. CDR1 and CDR2 are drawn from the germline V gene: SGHTA, FQGNSA. V loses 1 base at its end and J loses 10 bases; junction bases beyond the gene matches: 10. The data are from a study of radiotherapy plus CTLA-4 blockade in lung cancer (dated by TCRdb to 2016 to 2019). Turning to the overall study: Objective responses occurred in 15% to 20% of enrolled patients, and around 29% achieved disease control.

Receptors were amplified or captured by the immunoSEQ multiplex PCR assay. TCRdb obtained this table from immuneACCESS and retained in-frame rearrangements with V and J assigned. These tables miss some clones; where compared with another copy, unresolved V genes account for less than half of the shortfall, and the remainder is unexplained. The sample includes 100,000 to 150,000 clones, with 75% to 80% observed a single time. Approximately 5.2% of the sample is held by the ten biggest clonotypes. Overall results and qualifications from the work: The strongest predictors of response, as reported, were early dynamic changes in blood T cell clones along with a rise in serum interferon-beta after radiation. After treatment with radiotherapy and ipilimumab, TCR clones that originated in tumors expanded in peripheral blood.

The study evaluated CTLA-4 blockade (ipilimumab) given together with focal radiation therapy in patients who had chemo-refractory metastatic non-small-cell lung cancer. This receptor was obtained from a human donor with non-small cell lung cancer who had a partial response to radiotherapy plus ipilimumab. This material consisted of peripheral blood, taken from a patient treated with radiotherapy plus ipilimumab. The V and J genes are TRBV7-2 and TRBJ2-1; TRBD2 lines up with 7 middle nucleotides. The DNA sequence reads TGTGCCAGCAGCTTAGGTGCTAGCGGCGTCGCGGAGCAGTTCTTC. Its coded protein is CASSLGASGVAEQFF.